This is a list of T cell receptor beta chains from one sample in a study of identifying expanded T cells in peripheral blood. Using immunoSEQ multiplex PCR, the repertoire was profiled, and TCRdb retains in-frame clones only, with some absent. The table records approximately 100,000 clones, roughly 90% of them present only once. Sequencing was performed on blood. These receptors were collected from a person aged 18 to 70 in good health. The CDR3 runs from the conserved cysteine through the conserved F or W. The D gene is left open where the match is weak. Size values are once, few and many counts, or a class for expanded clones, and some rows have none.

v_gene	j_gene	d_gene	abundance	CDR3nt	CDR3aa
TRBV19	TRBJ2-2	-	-	TGTGCCAGTAGTATGAGGGGAGAGGCCGGGGAGCTGTTTTTT	CASSMRGEAGELFF
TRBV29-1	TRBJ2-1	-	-	TGCAGCGTTGAATCGTGGCGGATTCGGAACAATGAGCAGTTCTTC	CSVESWRIRNNEQFF
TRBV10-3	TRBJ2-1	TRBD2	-	TGTGCCATCAGTGAGTTGGGCGGGGGGGCACGCAATGAGCAGTTCTTC	CAISELGGGARNEQFF
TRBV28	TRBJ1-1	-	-	TGTGCCAGCAGTCCCGACATGGGGTGGGGGTCGTCCACTGAAGCTTTCTTT	CASSPDMGWGSSTEAFF
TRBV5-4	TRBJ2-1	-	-	TGTGCCAGCAGCTTTCCATGGCGGGGTGGGGGGAATGAGCAGTTCTTC	CASSFPWRGGGNEQFF
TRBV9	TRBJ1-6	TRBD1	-	TGTGCCAGCAGCGAGGGACAGGGAGGCTCACCCCTCCACTTT	CASSEGQGGSPLHF
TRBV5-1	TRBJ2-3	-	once	TGCGCCAGCAGCTTGGCGGGTCCCAACACAGATACGCAGTATTTT	CASSLAGPNTDTQYF
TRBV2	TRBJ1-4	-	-	TGTGCCAGCATCGATCCTGGAGAAAAACTGTTTTTT	CASIDPGEKLFF
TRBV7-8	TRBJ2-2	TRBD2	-	TGTGCCGTTTCCGGGACTAGCGGTATCACCGGGGAGCTGTTTTTT	CAVSGTSGITGELFF
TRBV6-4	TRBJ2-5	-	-	TGTGCCAGCAGCCGAGAAAGGGGAGAGACCCAGTACTTC	CASSRERGETQYF
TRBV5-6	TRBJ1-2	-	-	TGTGCCAGCAGCTTGCGCACAACTCCCTGGGGCTACACCTTC	CASSLRTTPWGYTF
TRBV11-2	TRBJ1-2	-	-	TGTGCCAGCAGCTTGGGGATTCAGACTAACTATGGCTACACCTTC	CASSLGIQTNYGYTF
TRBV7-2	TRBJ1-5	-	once	TGTGCCAGCAGCTCAGGGCTGGATAGCAATCAGCCCCAGCATTTT	CASSSGLDSNQPQHF
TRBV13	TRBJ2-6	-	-	TGTGCCAGCAGCTTAGAAGTTGACCCAAGCTCTGGGGCCAACGTCCTGACTTTC	CASSLEVDPSSGANVLTF
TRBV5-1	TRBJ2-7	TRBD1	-	TGCGCCAGCAGCTCGGGACAGGGGCAAGGTTACGAGCAGTACTTC	CASSSGQGQGYEQYF
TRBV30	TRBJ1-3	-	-	TGTGCCTGCGAGACAGGAACCTCTGGAAACACCATATATTTT	CACETGTSGNTIYF
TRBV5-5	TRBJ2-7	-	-	TGTGCCAGCAGCCCGGTTTACGGCTACGAGCAGTACTTC	CASSPVYGYEQYF
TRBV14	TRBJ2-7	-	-	TGTGCCAGCAGCCCATCCCCCAGGAGTCGGAGGGGGTCCGACTACGAGCAGTACTTC	CASSPSPRSRRGSDYEQYF
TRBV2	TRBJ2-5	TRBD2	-	TGTGCCAGCAGTGAAGAAGATCTAGCGGGGGGTCAAGAGACCCAGTACTTC	CASSEEDLAGGQETQYF
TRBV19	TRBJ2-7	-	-	TGTGCCAGTAGTATGGCCGGGAATCTCTACGAGCAGTACTTC	CASSMAGNLYEQYF
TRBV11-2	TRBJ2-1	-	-	TGTGCCAGCAGCTTGGAGGTGGGGGCCATGCCTCTCGTTGATGAGCAGTTCTTC	CASSLEVGAMPLVDEQFF
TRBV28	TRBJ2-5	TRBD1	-	TGTGCCAGCAGTTTAGTATCCAGGGGGCTAGAGACCCAGTACTTC	CASSLVSRGLETQYF
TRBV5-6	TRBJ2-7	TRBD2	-	TGTGCCAGCAGCTTGCCTAGCGGGGGGGCCGGATACGAGCAGTACTTC	CASSLPSGGAGYEQYF
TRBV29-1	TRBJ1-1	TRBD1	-	TGCAGCGTTGTCGGGCACACGAGACAGGGGCCAGAAGCTTTCTTT	CSVVGHTRQGPEAFF
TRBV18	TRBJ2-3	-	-	TGTGCCAGCTCACCCAAAAACTCACGGGGGACAGATACGCAGTATTTT	CASSPKNSRGTDTQYF
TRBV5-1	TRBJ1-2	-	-	TGCGCCAGCAGCCCGATACCGAGAGACTATGGCTACACCTTC	CASSPIPRDYGYTF
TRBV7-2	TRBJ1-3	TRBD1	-	TGTGCCAGCAGCTTAGCGTCCCACAGGGGGGACACCATATATTTT	CASSLASHRGDTIYF
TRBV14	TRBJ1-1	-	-	TGTGCCAGCAGCCAAGAAGCCCTTTTGGGGAACACTGAAGCTTTCTTT	CASSQEALLGNTEAFF
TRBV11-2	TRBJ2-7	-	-	TGTGCCAGCAGCCCCCCGCCCGAGCAGTACTTC	CASSPPPEQYF
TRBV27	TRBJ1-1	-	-	TGTGCCAGCAGCCTCAATCAAATAACCCTTGAAGCTTTCTTT	CASSLNQITLEAFF
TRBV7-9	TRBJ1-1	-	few	TGTGCCAGCAGATACTGGAACACTGAAGCTTTCTTT	CASRYWNTEAFF
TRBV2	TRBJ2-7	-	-	TGTGCCAGTGGACCGGACGTTTCCTACGAGCAGTACTTC	CASGPDVSYEQYF
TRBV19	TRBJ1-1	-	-	TGTGCCAGTAGTCTGTCGGGAGGGGGTAAACCTGAAGCTTTCTTT	CASSLSGGGKPEAFF
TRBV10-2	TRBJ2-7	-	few	TGCGCCAGCAGTGAGCGGGGTGACGAGCAGTACTTC	CASSERGDEQYF
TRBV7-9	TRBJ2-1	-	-	TGTGCCAGCAGCTTAGGGGACCCTTTTTCAGTGGATGAGCAGTTCTTC	CASSLGDPFSVDEQFF
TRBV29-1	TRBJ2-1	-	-	TGCAGCGCCCTGGGAGGGGGGAGGCGGGATGAGCAGTTCTTC	CSALGGGRRDEQFF
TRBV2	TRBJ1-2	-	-	TGTGCCAGCAGTGGGGGGTTCTATGGCTACACCTTC	CASSGGFYGYTF
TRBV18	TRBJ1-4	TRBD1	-	TGTGCCAGCTCACCGACGACAGGGGGCGAGGAACTGTTTTTT	CASSPTTGGEELFF
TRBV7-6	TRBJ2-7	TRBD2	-	TGTGCCAGCAGCTTAGGGGCTAGCGGCCCCTACGAGCAGTACTTC	CASSLGASGPYEQYF
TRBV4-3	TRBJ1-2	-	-	TGCGCCAGCAGCCAAGTAAGCGGAAACTATGGCTACACCTTC	CASSQVSGNYGYTF
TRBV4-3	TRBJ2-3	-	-	TGCGCCAGCAGCCAAGATAGCGCTAGCACAGATACGCAGTATTTT	CASSQDSASTDTQYF
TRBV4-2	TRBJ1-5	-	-	TGTGCCAGCAGCCAAGATGGACTGATCAATCAGCCCCAGCATTTT	CASSQDGLINQPQHF
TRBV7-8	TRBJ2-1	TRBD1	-	TGTGCCAGCAGCTTAACAGGGGCCTACAATGAGCAGTTCTTC	CASSLTGAYNEQFF
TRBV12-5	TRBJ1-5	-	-	TGTGCTAGTGCCCTCCCCAGGGTTCAGCCCCAGCATTTT	CASALPRVQPQHF
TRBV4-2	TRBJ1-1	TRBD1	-	TGTGCCAGCAGCCAGGGGGACAGCCGGAACACTGAAGCTTTCTTT	CASSQGDSRNTEAFF
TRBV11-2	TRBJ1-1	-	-	TGTGCCAGCAGCCTCGGGGCCCGTAACACTGAAGCTTTCTTT	CASSLGARNTEAFF
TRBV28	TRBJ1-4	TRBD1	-	TGTGCCAGCAGCCGACAGGGACTAAATGAAAAACTGTTTTTT	CASSRQGLNEKLFF
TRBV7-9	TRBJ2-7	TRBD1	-	TGTGCCAGCAGCTTAAATCAGGGGGCCGGGGAGCAGTACTTC	CASSLNQGAGEQYF
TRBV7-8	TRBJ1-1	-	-	TGTGCCAGCAGCTTATCGTCGGCGAACACTGAAGCTTTCTTT	CASSLSSANTEAFF
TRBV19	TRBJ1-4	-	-	TGTGCCAGTAAAATGGCGGACAGCCCCGGAAAACTGTTTTTT	CASKMADSPGKLFF
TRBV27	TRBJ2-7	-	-	TGTGCCAGCAGTTTATGGGCGTCAGAGCCACCCACGGGGGAGCAGTACTTC	CASSLWASEPPTGEQYF
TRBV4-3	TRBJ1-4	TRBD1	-	TGCGCCAGCAGCCGCACGCGGGACAGGGTTGAAAAACTGTTTTTT	CASSRTRDRVEKLFF
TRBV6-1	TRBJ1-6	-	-	TGTGCCAGCAGTGAAGGGGCAGGGTATAATTCACCCCTCCACTTT	CASSEGAGYNSPLHF
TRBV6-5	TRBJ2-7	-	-	TGTGCCAGCAGTCCGGTGGGCGGTCCCTACGAGCAGTACTTC	CASSPVGGPYEQYF
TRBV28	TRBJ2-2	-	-	TGTGCCAGCAGTGGCCCCTCATGGGAGCTGTTTTTT	CASSGPSWELFF
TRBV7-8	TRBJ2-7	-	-	TGTGCCAGCAGCTTAGTGGGGGCCGCCTACGAGCAGTACTTC	CASSLVGAAYEQYF
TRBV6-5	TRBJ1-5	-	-	TGTGCCAGCAGTTACTCGGATCAGGATCAGCCCCAGCATTTT	CASSYSDQDQPQHF